This TCR beta chain was sequenced during a study of blood T cells in healthy people across ages. Overall study findings and caveats: A strong correlation between TCR beta diversity and naive T cell percentage was seen. More naive CD4+ cells and higher diversity marked long-lived donors relative to aged donors. Roughly linearly, TCR beta diversity per million T cells fell as age increased.

With regard to this clonotype: Antigen specificity is unknown.

Whenever a sample was processed, at least 6 million PBMCs were isolated. A second PCR, run for about 7 to 11 cycles, used a sample-barcoded 5' primer plus a J-beta primer mix. TCRdb re-called the 5' RACE reads with MiXCR, one entry per CDR3 protein. The data hold roughly 410,000 distinct CDR3 sequences, with about half observed a single time. This receptor was taken from a man aged 55 to 69 in good health. Specimen: blood.

The CDR3 DNA sequence: TGTGCCTGGAGTGTACCGGCGGGAGGGGTGGCCACGCAGTATTTT. Translated: CAWSVPAGGVATQYF. V is TRBV30 and J is TRBJ2-3; 9 bases align to TRBD2. V lost 0 bases, J lost 9 bases, and 10 bases stayed unmatched. The CDR3 covers 15 residues. Germline CDR1 and CDR2: GTSNPN and SVGIG (reference sequence).